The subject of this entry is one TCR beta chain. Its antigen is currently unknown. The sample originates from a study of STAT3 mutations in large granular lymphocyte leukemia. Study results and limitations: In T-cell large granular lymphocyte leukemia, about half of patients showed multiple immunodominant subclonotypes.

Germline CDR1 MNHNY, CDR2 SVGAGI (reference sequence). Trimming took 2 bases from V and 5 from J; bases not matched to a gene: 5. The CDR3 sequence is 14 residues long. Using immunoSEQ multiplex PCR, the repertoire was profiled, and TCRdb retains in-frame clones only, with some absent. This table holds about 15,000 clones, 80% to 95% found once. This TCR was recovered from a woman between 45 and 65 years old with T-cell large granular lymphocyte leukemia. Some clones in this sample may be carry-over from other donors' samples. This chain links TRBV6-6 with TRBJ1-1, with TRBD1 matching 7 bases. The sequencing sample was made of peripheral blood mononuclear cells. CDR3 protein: CASSYPGGRTEAFF. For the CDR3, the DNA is TGTGCCAGCAGTTACCCAGGGGGGAGGACTGAAGCTTTCTTT.